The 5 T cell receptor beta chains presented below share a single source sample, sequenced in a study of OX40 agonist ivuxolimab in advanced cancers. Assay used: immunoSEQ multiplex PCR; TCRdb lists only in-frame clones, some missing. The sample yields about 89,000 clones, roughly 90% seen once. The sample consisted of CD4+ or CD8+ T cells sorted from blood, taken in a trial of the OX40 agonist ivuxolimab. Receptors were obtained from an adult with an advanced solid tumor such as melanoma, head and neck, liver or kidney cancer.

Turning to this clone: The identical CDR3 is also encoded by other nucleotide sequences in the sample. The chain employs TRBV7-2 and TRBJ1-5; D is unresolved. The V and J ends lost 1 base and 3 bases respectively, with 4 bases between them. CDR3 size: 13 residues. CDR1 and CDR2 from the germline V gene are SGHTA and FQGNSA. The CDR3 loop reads CASSLGPNQPQHF. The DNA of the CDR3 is TGTGCCAGCAGCTTAGGTCCCAATCAGCCCCAGCATTTT.

Here the CDR3 reads CASSSRGANTGELFF. CDR3 sequence (DNA): TGTGCCAGCAGCTCCAGGGGGGCGAACACCGGGGAGCTGTTTTTT. The J gene is TRBJ2-2, the V gene TRBV7-8, with a tentative D call TRBD1 (7 bases). Looked up from germline, CDR1 is SGHVS and CDR2 is FQNEAQ. Trimming took off 4 bases at V and 0 bases at J, with 9 bases between the two ends. The CDR3 loop spans 15 amino acids.

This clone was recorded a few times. Here the CDR3 DNA reads TGTGCCAGCAGCTATTACGGCGGGGTCTCCTCCTACGAGCAGTACTTC. Translating it yields CASSYYGGVSSYEQYF. This chain uses TRBV11-2 with TRBJ2-7, with D tentatively TRBD2 (6 bases). This CDR3 has 16 residues. The germline V gene encodes CDR1 SGHAT and CDR2 FQNNGV. V shed 4 bases and J shed 0 bases, with 16 bases lying between them.

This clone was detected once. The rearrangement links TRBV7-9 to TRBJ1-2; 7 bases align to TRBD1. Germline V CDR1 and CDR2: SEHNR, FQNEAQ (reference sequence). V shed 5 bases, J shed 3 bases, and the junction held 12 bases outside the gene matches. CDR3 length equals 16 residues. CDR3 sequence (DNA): TGTGCCAGCAGCCAAGGAGGGGGCAGTGCTGACTATGGCTACACCTTC. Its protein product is CASSQGGGSADYGYTF.

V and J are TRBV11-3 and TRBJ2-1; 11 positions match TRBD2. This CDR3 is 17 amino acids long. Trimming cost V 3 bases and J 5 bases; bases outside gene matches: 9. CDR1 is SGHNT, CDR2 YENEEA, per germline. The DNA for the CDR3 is TGTGCCAGCAGCTTCGGACTAGCGGGTTCTCACGACAATGAGCAGTTCTTC. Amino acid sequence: CASSFGLAGSHDNEQFF.